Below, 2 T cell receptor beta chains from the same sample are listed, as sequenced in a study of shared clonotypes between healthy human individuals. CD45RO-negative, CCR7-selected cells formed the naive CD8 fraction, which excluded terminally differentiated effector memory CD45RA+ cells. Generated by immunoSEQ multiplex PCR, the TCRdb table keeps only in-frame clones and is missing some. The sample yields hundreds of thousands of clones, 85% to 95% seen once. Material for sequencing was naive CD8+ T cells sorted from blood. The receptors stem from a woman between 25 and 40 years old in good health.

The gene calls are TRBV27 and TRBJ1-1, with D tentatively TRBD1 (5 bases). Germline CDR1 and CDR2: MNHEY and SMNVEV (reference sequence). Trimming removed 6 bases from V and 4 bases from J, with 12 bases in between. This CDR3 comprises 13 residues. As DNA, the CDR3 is TGTGCCAGCAGGCTTCAGGGTCTCACTGAAGCTTTCTTT. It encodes CASRLQGLTEAFF.

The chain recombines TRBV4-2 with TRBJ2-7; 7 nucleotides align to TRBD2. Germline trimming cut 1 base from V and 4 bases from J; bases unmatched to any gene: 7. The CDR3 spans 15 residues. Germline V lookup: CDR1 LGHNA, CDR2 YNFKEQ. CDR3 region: CASSQGLLARYEQYF. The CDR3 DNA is TGTGCCAGCAGCCAAGGCCTACTAGCGAGATACGAGCAGTACTTC.